This paragraph reports one TCR beta chain. This clonotype has at least ten counts. Its recognized antigen is unknown. No base quality information exists; no much larger clone differs at one position. This sample is part of a study of T cells after yellow fever vaccination (dated by TCRdb to about 2019). Regarding the research as a whole: Libraries from fractions with low cell numbers were prepared with the SMART-Seq v4 Ultra Low Input RNA kit. To follow T-cell clones before and after both primary and booster YFV17D yellow fever vaccination, bulk TCR alpha and beta repertoires underwent longitudinal sequencing. Two healthy male donors, one aged 18 to 30 and one aged 30 to 40 years, were included in the cohort. Blood samples were taken at several timepoints before and after primary and secondary immunization, and bulk PBMC replicates and cell subsets were isolated.

What this sample's treatment or condition label stands for: live attenuated yellow fever vaccine strain. At each blood-draw timepoint, two biological replicates of bulk PBMCs were collected. A standard Ficoll-Paque protocol was used to isolate PBMCs from peripheral blood. TriZol was used to extract RNA from bulk PBMCs, CD4 and CD8 fractions, and dextramer-positive and dextramer-negative fractions. Beyond this particular receptor, the publication reports: A small share of clonotypes was detected in both CD4 and CD8 compartments, with the overlap likely arising from convergent recombination. Computational filtering was required because FACS-sorted repertoires could contain abundant contaminating clonotypes from the bulk population. After the booster, most of the clones that had expanded following primary vaccination were detected again (almost 98% of CD4 and 80% to 90% of CD8), which suggests that memory was broadly maintained. Because only a couple of donors were included in the study, the extent to which the findings can be generalized is limited. The secondary T-cell response was found to be weaker but faster than the primary response, with a peak reached on day 5 rather than on day 15.

The instrument given in TCRdb is Illumina NovaSeq 6000. TCR cDNA was made using 5'RACE template switching, a step that added a universal primer site and unique molecular identifiers. cDNA synthesis was primed from both the TCR alpha and TCR beta constant segments. Library amplification used two PCR steps, and the second PCR step added sample barcodes and sequencing adapters. Sequencing of the libraries was done on either Illumina HiSeq 2500 (2x100 bp) or NovaSeq (2x150 bp). From the authors' description of their analysis: MIGEC was used to demultiplex reads and collapse the reads into UMI consensus sequences, and MiXCR was used for V(D)J alignment. Clonotypes responding to the vaccine were identified with edgeR on replicate PBMC samples, with the criteria of FDR below 0.01 and a log2 fold change above 5 up to day 15. CD4 or CD8 identity was assigned to each bulk clonotype according to whether the clonotype was present at higher abundance in the sequenced CD4 repertoire or the sequenced CD8 repertoire. TCRdb reprocessing: public reads trimmed at Q25 with fastp, clones called with MiXCR, in-frame beta chains kept. Records with the same CDR3 protein are collapsed into one entry carrying the most frequent genes and DNA. The V and J calls were not made by the authors but by TCRdb's processing. This sample holds a few hundred thousand distinct CDR3 sequences; approximately 4% were observed only once. The ten largest clones capture 20% to 30% of the sample.

This clonotype originated in a man aged 18-30 years who received the YFV17D yellow fever vaccine. The sample here was PBMCs, taken 5 days after the yellow fever booster vaccination.

The nucleotide sequence reads as follows: TGTGCCAGCAGTTACGGGGGGGGCCGGTTGGAGACCCAGTACTTC. This is translated as CASSYGGGRLETQYF. The sequence is built from TRBV6-5 and TRBJ2-5; a weak D assignment points to TRBD2 (7 bases agree). The trim is 2 bases for V and 5 bases for J, with a gap of 15 bases between the germline ends. Via the germline V gene, CDR1 is MNHEY and CDR2 SVGAGI. The CDR3 runs 15 amino acids, cysteine and phenylalanine included. Only the CDR3 part of the read is kept: 45 bases, read in frame from the first base.